A selection of T cell receptor beta chains follows, all from one sample in a study of vaccination and CD4 T cells after COVID-19. TCRdb redid the calling of the PCR reads with MiXCR, one entry per CDR3 protein. This sample has about 6,600 distinct CDR3 sequences, with almost 30% found just once. The antigens for these receptors are not known. The sequencing sample was made of CD4+ T cells from blood, cultured in vitro. These receptor sequences come from a human donor in good health. Both conserved end residues are part of each CDR3. D genes are given only for firm matches. A clone size is listed for some rows: how often the clone was seen (once, few, many), or a class if it is expanded.

clone_size d_call j_call v_call cdr3_nt cdr3_aa
- - TRBJ1-2 TRBV30 TGTGCCTGGACGCTTAACTATGGCTACACCTTC CAWTLNYGYTF
- TRBD2 TRBJ2-2 TRBV25-1 TGTGCCAGCAGTGAATATTGGGGGGGAACCGGGGAGCTGTTTTTT CASSEYWGGTGELFF
few TRBD2 TRBJ2-3 TRBV6-4 TGTGCCAGCAGTGACTCCCGGGGGGGCGGCACAGATACGCAGTATTTT CASSDSRGGGTDTQYF
few - TRBJ1-1 TRBV19 TGTGCCAGTAGGGCACAATTCGGGGCTGAAGCTTTCTTT CASRAQFGAEAFF
- - TRBJ1-1 TRBV10-3 TGTGCCATCAGTGTAGGACAACTGAACACTGAAGCTTTCTTT CAISVGQLNTEAFF
few - TRBJ1-2 TRBV27 TGTGCCAGCAGAATCACAGGGTCTCCATTCTATGGCTACACCTTC CASRITGSPFYGYTF
few - TRBJ2-7 TRBV10-1 TGCGCCAGCAGCACCGGGACGAGCTACGAGCAGTACTTC CASSTGTSYEQYF
- TRBD2 TRBJ2-7 TRBV20-1 TGCAGTGCCCCCACTAGCGACTACGAGCAGTACTTC CSAPTSDYEQYF
medium-sized - TRBJ1-2 TRBV15 TGTGCCACCAGCTGGGGCAGGGACTATGGCTACACCTTC CATSWGRDYGYTF
few - TRBJ2-3 TRBV6-5 TGTGCCAGCAGTTACATCGCAGGACCTAGCACAGATACGCAGTATTTT CASSYIAGPSTDTQYF
- TRBD1 TRBJ2-7 TRBV6-1 TGTGCCAGCAGGAGAGGACAGGGGAAGAGGAACGAGCAGTACTTC CASRRGQGKRNEQYF
once TRBD2 TRBJ2-1 TRBV7-3 TGTGCCAGCAGCCGGGGGGGGATGGTATACAATGAGCAGTTCTTC CASSRGGMVYNEQFF
- TRBD1 TRBJ1-1 TRBV14 TGTGCCAGCAGCCAAGTGGCAGGGGGTTTCACTGAAGCTTTCTTT CASSQVAGGFTEAFF
- - TRBJ2-7 TRBV7-9 TGTGCCAGCAGCTTAGTTTCCGAGCAGTACTTC CASSLVSEQYF
medium-sized - TRBJ1-6 TRBV7-2 TGTGCCAGCAGCTTAGTCGAAGCAGGCACAGTCGGGTCACCCCTCCACTTT CASSLVEAGTVGSPLHF
- TRBD1 TRBJ1-2 TRBV6-1 TGTGCCAGCGGGGAAACAGGGGAGGCGATCTATGGCTACACCTTC CASGETGEAIYGYTF
few - TRBJ1-2 TRBV19 TGTGCCAGTAGCATTGCGGGCCGGATAGGAGTAAACTATGGCTACACCTTC CASSIAGRIGVNYGYTF
- - TRBJ2-1 TRBV24-1 TGTGCCACCAGTGATTCTAGACGCCACTCCTACAATGAGCAGTTCTTC CATSDSRRHSYNEQFF
- - TRBJ2-5 TRBV5-8 TGTGCCAGCAGCTCCGCGGGGGCGAGTGGGGAGACCCAGTACTTC CASSSAGASGETQYF
- TRBD1 TRBJ1-6 TRBV6-5 TGTGCCAGCAGTTACCAGGGGACAGGGGGTATTAGTAATTCACCCCTCCACTTT CASSYQGTGGISNSPLHF
once TRBD1 TRBJ2-1 TRBV2 TGTGCCAGCAGCTGGGACAGGGAACCCACTAGCTCCTACAATGAGCAGTTCTTC CASSWDREPTSSYNEQFF
- - TRBJ1-6 TRBV6-1 TGTGCCAGCAGTGAAGTTGGACAGCTAATTAATTCACCCCTCCACTTT CASSEVGQLINSPLHF
- - TRBJ2-5 TRBV7-3 TGTGCCAGCAGCTTAAATGGGGACGCGGGGCAGACCCAGTACTTC CASSLNGDAGQTQYF
- - TRBJ2-1 TRBV20-1 TGCAGTGCTAGTGACTTCAGATACAATGAGCAGTTCTTC CSASDFRYNEQFF
- - TRBJ2-3 TRBV20-1 TGCAGTGCGAGAACAGGGACAGATACGCAGTATTTT CSARTGTDTQYF
few TRBD1 TRBJ1-4 TRBV15 TGTGCCACCAGCAGAGGTCAAGGACAGGGTGCCGAAAAACTGTTTTTT CATSRGQGQGAEKLFF
few TRBD2 TRBJ2-1 TRBV27 TGTGCCAGCAGTTTTGCGCTAGCGGGCGTTGAGCAGTTCTTC CASSFALAGVEQFF
- TRBD1 TRBJ1-1 TRBV6-5 TGTGCCAGCAGTTACTCGGACAGGGCCAGGGCTGCTTTCTTT CASSYSDRARAAFF
- - TRBJ2-3 TRBV7-9 TGTGCCAGCAGCTTATTGACAGATACGCAGTATTTT CASSLLTDTQYF
once TRBD2 TRBJ2-3 TRBV6-4 TGTGCCAGCAGTGACTCGCGGGGGGGCACAGATACGCAGTATTTT CASSDSRGGTDTQYF
few TRBD1 TRBJ1-5 TRBV6-1 TGTGCCAGCAGTGAGAGGACAGGGGGACAGCCCCAGCATTTT CASSERTGGQPQHF
few - TRBJ1-6 TRBV27 TGTGCCGCGGGAGTTACAGGTTATAATTCACCCCTCCACTTT CAAGVTGYNSPLHF
few - TRBJ2-2 TRBV24-1 TGTGCCACCAGTGACGACATTACCGGGGAGCTGTTTTTT CATSDDITGELFF
- TRBD1 TRBJ2-7 TRBV29-1 TGCAGCGTTGGGACCGCGACAGGGATCTCCTACGAGCAGTACTTC CSVGTATGISYEQYF
medium-sized - TRBJ1-2 TRBV7-9 TGTGCCAGCAGCTCCTTCCCCCGGGGGGACTATGGCTACACCTTC CASSSFPRGDYGYTF
- - TRBJ2-7 TRBV20-1 TGCAGTCCGGGGGACTCCTACGAGCAGCACTTC CSPGDSYEQHF